Following are 29 T cell receptor beta chains from one sample sequenced in a study of blood T cell repertoires in COVID-19. Sequenced by immunoSEQ multiplex PCR; TCRdb stores in-frame clones only, minus some. Of roughly 250,000 clones in the sample, approximately 85% are singletons; the top ten hold more than 3.5%. Specimen: PBMCs or T cells enriched from blood (not recorded which). These receptor sequences come from a woman in her 30s who had recovered from COVID-19.

This clone appeared a few times. The chain combines TRBV6-5 with TRBJ1-2, with a possible D match to TRBD1 (6 bases). CDR1 and CDR2 (germline): MNHEY, SVGAGI. V gave up 3 bases and J gave up 6 bases, with 11 bases separating them. The CDR3 contains 13 residues. In nucleotides, the CDR3 is TGTGCCAGCAGTTATGGCAGGGGTAATGGCTACACCTTC. It specifies CASSYGRGNGYTF.

This clone was seen only a few times. The chain has TRBV6-1 and TRBJ1-2; no clear D. The V gene's germline CDR1 is MNHNS and CDR2 SASEGT. The ends were cut back, 0 bases at V and 4 bases at J, with 9 bases in the middle. CDR3 length: 14 residues. The CDR3 DNA follows: TGTGCCAGCAGTGAAGCGCTACAGAGCTATGGCTACACCTTC. Translating it yields CASSEALQSYGYTF.

The V and J genes are TRBV28 and TRBJ2-7, with 10 bases identical to TRBD1. CDR1 is MDHEN and CDR2 is SYDVKM in the germline V gene. The CDR3 covers 15 residues. With 4 bases clipped from V and 2 bases from J, the junction kept 5 bases outside the gene matches. CDR3 region: CASSYRDRGAYEQYF. Here the CDR3 DNA reads TGTGCCAGCAGTTACCGGGACAGGGGCGCCTACGAGCAGTACTTC.

The chain combines TRBV28 with TRBJ1-6; D perhaps matches TRBD1 (5 bases). The CDR3 extends over 14 amino acids. V lost 0 bases and J lost 15, with 15 bases in between. The germline gives CDR1 MDHEN, CDR2 SYDVKM. The CDR3 loop reads CASSLWTTGGVLHF. Here the CDR3 DNA reads TGTGCCAGCAGTTTATGGACAACCGGGGGGGTCCTCCACTTT.

The V gene is TRBV7-2, the J gene TRBJ2-1, with D possibly matching TRBD1 (5 bases). The V and J ends lost 2 bases and 5 bases respectively, with 7 bases between them. CDR1 is SGHTA, CDR2 FQGNSA, per germline. The CDR3 length is 13 residues. The CDR3 here is CASSLKGNNEQFF. As DNA, the CDR3 is TGTGCCAGCAGCTTAAAGGGGAACAATGAGCAGTTCTTC.

V gene TRBV5-8 combines with J gene TRBJ1-2, with 8 nucleotides matching TRBD1. V trimming: 7 bases; J trimming: 7 bases; junction bases outside the gene matches: 15. CDR1 and CDR2 from the germline V gene are SGHTS and YDEGEE. The CDR3 runs to 15 residues. CDR3 in amino acids: CASRDRGQPAVGYTF. The DNA for the CDR3 is TGTGCCAGCCGAGACAGGGGCCAACCTGCCGTTGGCTACACCTTC.

As concerns this clone: Other DNA sequences in the sample encode the same CDR3. The chain links TRBV12-3 or TRBV12-4 to TRBJ2-1; D not resolved. The CDR3 spans 11 residues. Trimming removed 5 bases from V and 7 bases from J, with 6 bases in between. CDR3 loop: CASSPSNEQFF. The CDR3 DNA reads as TGTGCCAGCAGTCCTTCGAATGAGCAGTTCTTC.

This chain joins TRBV5-5 and TRBJ2-7; perhaps TRBD2 as D (5 bases). Germline V gene sequence: CDR1 SGHKS, CDR2 YYEKEE (reference sequence). Trimming pared 2 bases from V and 2 bases from J, leaving 11 bases between. The CDR3 has 14 amino acids. DNA of the CDR3: TGTGCCAGCAGCTTCCTGACGGGGACCTACGAGCAGTACTTC. It specifies CASSFLTGTYEQYF.

The CDR3 nucleotides are TGCAGTGCTAGTGGGACAGGGGTTGTCTATGGCTACACCTTC. Translation: CSASGTGVVYGYTF. The chain has TRBV20-1 and TRBJ1-2; 10 bases map to TRBD1. CDR1 is DFQATT, CDR2 SNEGSKA, per germline (reference sequence). Trimming removed 3 bases from V and 4 bases from J; junction bases left unmatched: 5. The CDR3 covers 14 residues.

This chain connects TRBV28 to TRBJ2-4; 7 nucleotides align to TRBD2. Per the germline V gene, CDR1 is MDHEN and CDR2 is SYDVKM. Germline trimming cut 6 bases from V and 1 base from J; bases unmatched to any gene: 21. There are 20 residues in the CDR3. This CDR3 is CASSLRGTVAGRRAKNIQYF. CDR3 nucleotides: TGTGCCAGCAGCCTTAGGGGAACGGTAGCGGGTAGGAGGGCCAAAAACATTCAGTACTTC.

The chain uses TRBV28 and TRBJ2-2; a possible D gene is TRBD2 (6 bases). CDR3 length equals 20 residues. V lost 2 bases, J lost 4 bases, and 26 bases lay in between. Germline loops: CDR1 MDHEN, CDR2 SYDVKM. This CDR3 reads CASSLISLRRGSTTTGELFF. Written as DNA, the CDR3 is TGTGCCAGCAGTTTAATATCACTCAGGCGGGGTTCCACCACCACCGGGGAGCTGTTTTTT.

The chain recombines TRBV6-1 with TRBJ2-4, with D perhaps matching TRBD2 (5 bases). The CDR3 is 14 amino acids. The V gene's germline CDR1 is MNHNS and CDR2 SASEGT. Trimming stripped 2 bases from V and 9 bases from J, with 14 bases between. The CDR3 is CASSETSKGSIQYF. CDR3 sequence (DNA): TGTGCCAGCAGTGAAACCTCTAAAGGGAGCATTCAGTACTTC.

The genes are TRBV28 and TRBJ1-1; D is uncertain. The CDR3 runs 13 residues. V dropped 5 bases and J dropped 1 base, with 8 bases sitting between them. Germline values: CDR1 MDHEN, CDR2 SYDVKM. CDR3 amino acids: CASSQTRNTEAFF. In nucleotides, the CDR3 is TGTGCCAGCAGTCAAACACGGAACACTGAAGCTTTCTTT.

The chain recombines TRBV7-3 with TRBJ1-6; TRBD1 is a possible D gene (5 bases). This CDR3 is built from 14 residues. Germline V lookup: CDR1 SGHTA, CDR2 FQGTGA. V dropped 3 bases and J dropped 3 bases, with 6 bases sitting between them. CDR3 in DNA: TGTGCCAGCAGCTTCGGGGGCTATAATTCACCCCTCCACTTT. This sequence encodes CASSFGGYNSPLHF.

This clone has just a few counts. V and J are TRBV5-1 and TRBJ2-1; D possibly corresponds to TRBD1 (5 bases). Trimming pared 0 bases from V and 6 bases from J, leaving 13 bases between. The CDR3 length is 15 residues. Germline CDR1 reads SGHRS; CDR2 reads YFSETQ. The CDR3 nucleotides read TGCGCCAGCAGCTTGGATCCAGGGATCCCCAATGAGCAGTTCTTC. This translates into CASSLDPGIPNEQFF.

The chain joins TRBV18 to TRBJ1-1; D is possibly TRBD1 (6 bases). The CDR3 runs to 16 residues. The V end lost 3 bases, the J end lost 0 bases, and 14 bases lay between the germline ends. Germline lookup yields CDR1 KGHSH and CDR2 LQKENI. The CDR3 reads CASSPLGGAMNTEAFF. DNA of the CDR3: TGTGCCAGCTCACCCCTAGGGGGGGCGATGAACACTGAAGCTTTCTTT.

The chain carries TRBV7-9 and TRBJ2-7; D is possibly TRBD2 (5 bases). Looked up from germline, CDR1 is SEHNR and CDR2 is FQNEAQ (reference sequence). Trimming removed 4 bases at V and 0 bases at J, with 13 bases between. The CDR3 contains 15 residues. The CDR3 DNA reads TGTGCCAGCAGCTCTGGGAGTTCCGACTCCTACGAGCAGTACTTC. Translating gives CASSSGSSDSYEQYF.

The chain has TRBV30 and TRBJ1-1; 7 bases match TRBD1. This CDR3 comprises 11 residues. From germline, CDR1 is GTSNPN and CDR2 SVGIG (reference sequence). V shed 8 bases and J 0 bases; nucleotides not matched to a gene: 0. The CDR3 loop is CAGTVNTEAFF. For the CDR3, the DNA is TGTGCCGGGACAGTGAACACTGAAGCTTTCTTT.

The V gene is TRBV28, the J gene TRBJ2-3; TRBD2 matches 7 bases. The trim removed 6 bases at V and 0 bases at J, leaving 6 bases unmatched. The CDR3 sequence is 15 residues long. CDR1 is MDHEN, CDR2 SYDVKM, per germline. DNA of the CDR3: TGTGCCAGCAGAAACGGGGGGTTTAGCACAGATACGCAGTATTTT. Translating it yields CASRNGGFSTDTQYF.

The table lists this clone with a count of one. V and J are TRBV24-1 and TRBJ1-2; D gene ambiguous. The V gene's germline CDR1 is KGHDR and CDR2 SFDVKD. Trimming shortened V by 5 bases and J by 4 bases, and 7 bases separated the two germline ends. The CDR3 is made up of 12 amino acids. CDR3 loop: CATSARGYGYTF. The DNA for the CDR3 is TGTGCCACCAGTGCCCGGGGCTATGGCTACACCTTC.

The gene calls are TRBV25-1 and TRBJ1-2; the match to TRBD1 covers 8 bases. The CDR3 length is 15 residues. Trimming cost V 4 bases and J 2 bases; bases outside gene matches: 6. Germline assignment: CDR1 MGHDK and CDR2 SYGVNS. DNA for the CDR3: TGTGCCAGCAGTGTCCGACAGGGGAGGAACTATGGCTACACCTTC. Translating it yields CASSVRQGRNYGYTF.

The CDR3 bases are TGCGCCAGCAGCTTTTCTCTGATTGGCACAGGCTCTGGAAACACCATATATTTT. The encoded protein is CASSFSLIGTGSGNTIYF. The J gene is TRBJ1-3, the V gene TRBV5-1; tentative D call: TRBD1 (5 bases). This CDR3 is built from 18 residues. Germline values: CDR1 SGHRS, CDR2 YFSETQ. V dropped 2 bases and J dropped 0 bases, with 18 bases sitting between them.

This clone has just a few counts. This rearrangement joins TRBV19 to TRBJ1-2; 8 bases agree with TRBD1. The V and J ends lost 4 bases and 5 bases, in that order; junction bases with no gene match: 6. The CDR3 spans 14 residues. CDR1 and CDR2 from the germline V gene are LNHDA and SQIVND (reference sequence). CDR3 nucleotide sequence: TGTGCCAGTAGTAGGACAGGGAGTTTGTATGGCTACACCTTC. Translated: CASSRTGSLYGYTF.

V is TRBV19 and J is TRBJ1-2; maybe TRBD1 (5 bases). V was trimmed by 7 bases and J by 0 bases, leaving 9 bases between them. The CDR3 sequence is 13 residues long. Germline CDR1 LNHDA, CDR2 SQIVND (reference sequence). The CDR3 bases are TGTGCCAGTAAAGGGGCTACTAACTATGGCTACACCTTC. Its protein product is CASKGATNYGYTF.

This chain joins TRBV7-9 and TRBJ2-3; D is unresolved. Germline CDR1 is SEHNR and CDR2 is FQNEAQ (reference sequence). V lost 1 base and J lost 2, with 13 bases in between. This CDR3 is built from 16 residues. CDR3 coding DNA: TGTGCCAGCAGCTTAGGAGCTAGTCGAACCACAGATACGCAGTATTTT. Protein product: CASSLGASRTTDTQYF.

This chain joins TRBV18 and TRBJ2-2, with 10 bases aligning to TRBD2. J gave up 2 bases and V 4 bases, and 4 bases lay outside the gene matches. The CDR3 totals 16 residues. From germline, CDR1 is KGHSH and CDR2 LQKENI. DNA of the CDR3: TGTGCCAGCTCACTGGGGACTAGCGACAACACCGGGGAGCTGTTTTTT. It codes for CASSLGTSDNTGELFF.

The V call is TRBV18, the J call TRBJ2-7, with TRBD2 identical over 9 bases. The CDR3 has 16 residues. V lost 1 base to trimming and J lost 2 bases; unmatched junction nucleotides: 6. From germline, CDR1 is KGHSH and CDR2 LQKENI. CDR3 in DNA: TGTGCCAGCTCACCACTGTCGCGGGAGGGCCCCTACGAGCAGTACTTC. This gives the protein CASSPLSREGPYEQYF.

This chain uses TRBV7-9 with TRBJ2-1; TRBD2 agrees at 16 bases. With V trimmed by 5 bases and J by 7 bases, 14 bases remained unmatched. Looked up from germline, CDR1 is SEHNR and CDR2 is FQNEAQ (reference sequence). The CDR3 has 19 amino acids. This CDR3 is CASSPIPGLAGGHGNEQFF. CDR3 nucleotides: TGTGCCAGCAGCCCTATCCCGGGACTAGCGGGAGGGCATGGGAATGAGCAGTTCTTC.

This clone has at least ten counts. V is TRBV7-9 and J is TRBJ1-1; 9 nucleotides line up with TRBD1. CDR3 length: 13 amino acids. Germline assignment: CDR1 SEHNR and CDR2 FQNEAQ (reference sequence). The V segment lost 9 bases and the J segment 1 base; nucleotides outside the gene matches: 3. The CDR3 DNA is TGTGCCAGTTTGACAGGGGGGAACACTGAAGCTTTCTTT. Protein sequence: CASLTGGNTEAFF.